The clone carrying this TCR beta chain was counted between two and nine times. Its target is unknown. From RNA transcripts, TCR beta CDR3 regions were amplified. The TCR CDR3 first-round RT-PCR relied on the HTBI primer set. MiXCR was run by TCRdb on the multiplex PCR reads, yielding one entry per CDR3 protein. The sample has hundreds of thousands of distinct CDR3 sequences, about 14% seen once. The sample comes from a study of T cells in Graves' hyperthyroidism and ophthalmopathy. Turning to the study itself: Peripheral blood was acquired at first diagnosis, ahead of any therapy whatsoever.

Recently diagnosed hyperthyroidism of less than 2 months' duration affected patients aged 18 to 65. Patients were excluded for uncontrolled infection, other autoimmune disease, pregnancy or lactation. V lost 2 bases and J lost 0, with 13 bases in between. The CDR3 is 17 residues long. Germline CDR1 reads MNHEY; CDR2 reads SMNVEV (reference sequence). Study results and limitations: The model's output predicted ophthalmopathy at a median of around 7 months prior to onset.

This rearrangement joins TRBV27 to TRBJ2-2, with D hard to call. Material: blood. The clonotype was recovered from a woman aged 25 to 39 with Graves' hyperthyroidism that later progressed to Graves' ophthalmopathy. CDR3 protein: CASSLPEQSSNTGELFF. CDR3 sequence (DNA): TGTGCCAGCAGTTTACCCGAACAAAGTTCGAACACCGGGGAGCTGTTTTTT.